This T cell receptor beta chain derives from a study of blood T cell repertoires in COVID-19. Across the whole study: Italy, Spain and the United States were the sources of the convalescent and acute COVID-19 samples. PBMCs, B-cell-depleted T cells, or T cells were the source of the cDNA or gDNA that made up the material.

Those enrolled in Seattle joined during active infection and were followed longitudinally afterward. Per the authors' pipeline: Estimation of nucleated cell counts relied on the amplification of reference gene primers. Sequencing used immunoSEQ multiplex PCR; TCRdb keeps in-frame clones, though not all of them. V, J and clone size were drawn from that table, and D and trimming were deduced from the DNA. The sample comprises 450,000 or so clones, roughly 90% of which are singletons, and 0.8% to 1% rests with the top ten. The CDR3 totals 13 residues. The V gene's germline CDR1 is SGHNT and CDR2 YENEEA. The V gene lost 8 bases and the J gene lost 5 bases, with 15 bases spanning the gap.

The sample taken for sequencing was peripheral blood. This sequence was found in a man aged 18 to 30 with COVID-19, enrolled during active disease. This chain links TRBV11-3 with TRBJ1-1; tentatively, D is TRBD1 (5 bases). The CDR3 DNA follows: TGTGCCAGCTCGGGGGGAGGTCGGACTGAAGCTTTCTTT. Encoded protein: CASSGGGRTEAFF.